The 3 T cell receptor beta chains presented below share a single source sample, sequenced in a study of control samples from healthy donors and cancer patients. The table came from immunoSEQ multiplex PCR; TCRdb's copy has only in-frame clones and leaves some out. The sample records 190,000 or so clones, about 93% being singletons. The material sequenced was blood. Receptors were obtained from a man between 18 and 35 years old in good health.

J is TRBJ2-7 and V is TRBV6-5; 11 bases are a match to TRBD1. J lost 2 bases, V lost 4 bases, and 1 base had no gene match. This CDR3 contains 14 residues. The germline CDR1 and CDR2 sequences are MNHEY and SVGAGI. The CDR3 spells CASSLGQGAYEQYF. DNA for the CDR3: TGTGCCAGCAGTTTGGGACAGGGGGCCTACGAGCAGTACTTC.

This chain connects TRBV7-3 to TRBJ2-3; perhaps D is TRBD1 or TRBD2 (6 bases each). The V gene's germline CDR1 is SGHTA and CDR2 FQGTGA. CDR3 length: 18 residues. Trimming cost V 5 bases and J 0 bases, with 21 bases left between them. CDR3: CASSVRRGARPSTDTQYF. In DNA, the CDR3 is TGTGCCAGCAGCGTAAGGAGGGGGGCCCGCCCGAGCACAGATACGCAGTATTTT.

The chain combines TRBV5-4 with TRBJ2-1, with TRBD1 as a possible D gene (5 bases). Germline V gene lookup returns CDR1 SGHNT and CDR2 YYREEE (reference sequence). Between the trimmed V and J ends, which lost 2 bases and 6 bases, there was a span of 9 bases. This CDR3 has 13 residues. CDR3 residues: CASSFGQGNEQFF. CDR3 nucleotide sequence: TGTGCCAGCAGCTTCGGGCAGGGCAATGAGCAGTTCTTC.